This TCR beta chain was sequenced during a study of cytomegalovirus exposure and HLA in healthy donors. Study results and limitations: With later analysis, a missense DCLRE1C variant became linked to TCR beta V- and J-gene trimming. Reportedly, TCR beta sequences accurately predicted HLA-A and HLA-B alleles in most subjects.

The germline CDR1 and CDR2 sequences are MNHEY and SVGAGI. With V trimmed by 2 bases and J by 7 bases, 10 bases remained unmatched. CDR3 size: 15 residues. PCR primers comprised 60 Vbeta and 13 Jbeta primers. The assay was immunoSEQ multiplex PCR, and TCRdb's table has in-frame clones only and misses some. This table holds about 95,000 clones, roughly 72% found once. This clone was seen only a few times. The antigen is not known. The sequence came from a man between 25 and 39 years old in good health and CMV-seropositive. This chain uses TRBV6-5 with TRBJ2-7; 8 bases are shared with TRBD2. Source material: PBMCs. Here the CDR3 reads CASSYGRGAGREQYF. The CDR3 nucleotides are TGTGCCAGCAGTTACGGGCGGGGGGCGGGCCGAGAGCAGTACTTC.